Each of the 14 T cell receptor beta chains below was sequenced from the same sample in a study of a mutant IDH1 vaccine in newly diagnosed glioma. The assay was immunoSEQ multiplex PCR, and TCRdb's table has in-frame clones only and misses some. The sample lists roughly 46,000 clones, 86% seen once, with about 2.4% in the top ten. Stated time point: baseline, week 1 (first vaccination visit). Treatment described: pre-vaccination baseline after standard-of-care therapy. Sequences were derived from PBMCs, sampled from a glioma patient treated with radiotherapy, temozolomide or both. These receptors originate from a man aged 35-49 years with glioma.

CDR3 loop: CASSQPVAEQFF. The CDR3 coding sequence is TGTGCCAGCAGCCAGCCTGTGGCGGAGCAGTTCTTC. The V gene is TRBV7-8, the J gene TRBJ2-1; D call uncertain. V was shortened by 5 bases and J by 10 bases, with 12 bases between the two germline ends. CDR3 length: 12 amino acids. Germline CDR1 SGHVS, CDR2 FQNEAQ.

The CDR3 reads CASSANNYGYTF. CDR3 sequence (DNA): TGTGCCAGCAGTGCTAATAACTATGGCTACACCTTC. The chain has TRBV14 and TRBJ1-2, with D unclear. Looked up from germline, CDR1 is SGHDN and CDR2 is FVKESK. The V and J ends lost 6 bases and 1 base respectively, with 6 bases between them. The CDR3 sequence is 12 residues long. Full variable domain (missing parts from reference TRBV14 and TRBJ1-2): EAGVTQFPSHSVIEKGQTVTLRCDPISGHDNLYWYRRVMGKEIKFLLHFVKESKQDESGMPNNRFLAERTGGTYSTLKVQPAELEDSGVYFCASSANNYGYTFGSGTRLTVV.

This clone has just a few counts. As DNA, the CDR3 is TGTGCCAGCAGTTGGAGCCGGGACAGAAGGAATGGCTACACCTTC. It codes for CASSWSRDRRNGYTF. The chain links TRBV6-5 to TRBJ1-2, with TRBD1 identical over 7 bases. V was clipped by 4 bases and J by 6 bases; unmatched bases: 11. Germline V gene sequence: CDR1 MNHEY, CDR2 SVGAGI. This CDR3 comprises 15 residues.

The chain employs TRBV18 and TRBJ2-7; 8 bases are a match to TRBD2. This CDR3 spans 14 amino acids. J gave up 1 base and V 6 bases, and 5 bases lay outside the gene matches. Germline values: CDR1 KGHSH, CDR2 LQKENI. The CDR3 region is CASSRGDRSYEQYF. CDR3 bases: TGTGCCAGCTCGCGGGGGGATCGGTCCTACGAGCAGTACTTC. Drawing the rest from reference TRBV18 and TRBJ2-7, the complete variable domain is NAGVMQNPRHLVRRRGQEARLRCSPMKGHSHVYWYRQLPEEGLKFMVYLQKENIIDESGMPKERFSAEFPKEGPSILRIQQVVRGDSAAYFCASSRGDRSYEQYFGPGTRLTVT.

CDR3 sequence: CASSPGPREGELFF. For the CDR3, the DNA is TGTGCCAGCAGCCCGGGACCCCGTGAGGGGGAGCTGTTTTTT. This chain connects TRBV5-6 to TRBJ2-2, with D possibly called TRBD1 or TRBD2 (5 bases each). The germline gives CDR1 SGHDT, CDR2 YYEEEE. This CDR3 region has 14 residues. The V gene lost 4 bases and the J gene lost 8 bases, with 15 bases spanning the gap.

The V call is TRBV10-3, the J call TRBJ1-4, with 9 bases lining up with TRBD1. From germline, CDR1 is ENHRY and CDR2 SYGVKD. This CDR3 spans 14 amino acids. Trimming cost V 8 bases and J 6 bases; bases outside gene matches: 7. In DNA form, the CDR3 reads TGTGCCATCGCACAGGGGGCAAGGGATGAAAAACTGTTTTTT. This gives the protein CAIAQGARDEKLFF.

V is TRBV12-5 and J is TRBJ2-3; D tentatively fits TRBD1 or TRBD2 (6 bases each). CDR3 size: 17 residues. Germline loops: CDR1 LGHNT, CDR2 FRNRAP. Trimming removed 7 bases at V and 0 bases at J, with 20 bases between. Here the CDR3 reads CASVQWEGGTSTDTQYF. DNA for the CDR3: TGTGCTAGTGTCCAATGGGAAGGGGGGACTAGCACAGATACGCAGTATTTT.

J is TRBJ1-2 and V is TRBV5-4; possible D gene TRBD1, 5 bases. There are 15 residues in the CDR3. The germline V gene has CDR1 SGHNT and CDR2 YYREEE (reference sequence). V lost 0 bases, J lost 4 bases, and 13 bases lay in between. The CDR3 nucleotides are TGTGCCAGCAGCTTGGCCAGCGAGGGGCTCTATGGCTACACCTTC. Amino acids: CASSLASEGLYGYTF.

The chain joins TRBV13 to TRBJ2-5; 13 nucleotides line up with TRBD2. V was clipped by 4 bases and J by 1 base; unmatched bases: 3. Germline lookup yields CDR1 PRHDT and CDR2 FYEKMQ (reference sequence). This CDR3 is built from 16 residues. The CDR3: CASSSGTSGTQETQYF. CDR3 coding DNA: TGTGCCAGCAGCTCCGGGACTAGCGGGACCCAAGAGACCCAGTACTTC.

The CDR3 DNA follows: TGCGCCAGCAGCGGACAGTTCCACGAGCAGTACTTC. Translating it yields CASSGQFHEQYF. The chain uses TRBV5-1 and TRBJ2-7; D is possibly TRBD1 (6 bases). This CDR3 is built from 12 residues. The germline V gene encodes CDR1 SGHRS and CDR2 YFSETQ. The V gene lost 4 bases and the J gene lost 5 bases, with 10 bases spanning the gap.

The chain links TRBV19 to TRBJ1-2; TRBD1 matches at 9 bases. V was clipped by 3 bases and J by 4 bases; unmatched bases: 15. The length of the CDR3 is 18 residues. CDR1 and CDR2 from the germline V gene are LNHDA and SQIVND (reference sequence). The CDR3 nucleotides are TGTGCCAGTAGTATTTGGGGACTCCCAGACAGGGGGGTCTATGGCTACACCTTC. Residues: CASSIWGLPDRGVYGYTF.

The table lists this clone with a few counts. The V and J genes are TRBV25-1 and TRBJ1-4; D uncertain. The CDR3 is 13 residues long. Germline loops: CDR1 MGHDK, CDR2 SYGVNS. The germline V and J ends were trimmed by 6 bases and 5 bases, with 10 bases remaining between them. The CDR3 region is CASSLFRNEKLFF. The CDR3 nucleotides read TGTGCCAGCAGCTTGTTTAGAAATGAAAAACTGTTTTTT.

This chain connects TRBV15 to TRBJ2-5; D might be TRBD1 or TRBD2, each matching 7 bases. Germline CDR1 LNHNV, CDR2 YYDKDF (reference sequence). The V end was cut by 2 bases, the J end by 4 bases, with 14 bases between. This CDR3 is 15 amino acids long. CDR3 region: CATSRNRGGLETQYF. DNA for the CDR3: TGTGCCACCAGCAGAAACAGGGGAGGGTTAGAGACCCAGTACTTC.

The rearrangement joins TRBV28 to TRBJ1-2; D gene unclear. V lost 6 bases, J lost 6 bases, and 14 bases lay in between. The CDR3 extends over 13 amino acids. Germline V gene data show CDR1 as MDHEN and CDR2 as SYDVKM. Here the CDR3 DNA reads TGTGCCAGCAGGCGGGAGTCTATAGATGGCTACACCTTC. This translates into CASRRESIDGYTF.